The clone carrying this TCR beta chain was recorded a few times. Its matching antigen is unknown. Time point reported: persistent/refractory GD, antithyroid drugs over 5 years with positive TRAb. The TCR library was made from RNA extracted from PBMCs. American Thyroid Association guidelines defined how Graves' disease was diagnosed. Both iRepertoire HTBI primers and Arm-PCR of CDR3 regions were used to build the TCR beta libraries. Each CDR3 protein gets one entry after TCRdb re-called the multiplex PCR reads with MiXCR. The table shows almost 350,000 distinct CDR3 sequences, with less than 20% occurring only once. This entry comes from a study of regulatory T cells in long-lasting Graves disease. The study, taken as a whole, reports: Persistent Graves' patients showed a TCR diversity that was lower than that of newly diagnosed ones. Analysis covered peripheral blood alone, not thyroid tissue.

The length of the CDR3 is 14 residues. V lost 0 bases and J 5 bases, leaving 11 bases between the germline ends. Looked up from germline, CDR1 is SGHRS and CDR2 is YFSETQ. The TCR originated in a female donor with Graves disease. The genes are TRBV5-1 and TRBJ2-5; D is possibly TRBD1 (5 bases). The starting material was peripheral blood mononuclear cells (PBMCs), obtained when the disease was refractory, from a patient treated with antithyroid drugs. CDR3 amino acids: CASSLVGVVETQYF. In nucleotides, the CDR3 is TGCGCCAGCAGCTTGGTAGGGGTTGTGGAGACCCAGTACTTC.